These T cell receptor beta chains were read from a single sample in a study of beta chain features in type 1 diabetes. TCRdb keeps only in-frame clones here, not all; method: immunoSEQ multiplex PCR. The profile shows more than 550,000 clones, more than 12% of them singletons. Sequenced sample: naive CD4+ T cells from blood. Receptors were obtained from a man aged 18 to 30 with type 1 diabetes. CDR3s include the opening cysteine and the closing phenylalanine or tryptophan. D genes are given only for firm matches. Some rows mark clone size as missing; the rest say once, few, many or name a class of expanded clone.

>TRBV7-9|TRBJ2-7|TRBD1|.
CASSRGQGYPYEQYF
TGTGCCAGCAGCCGGGGACAGGGGTATCCCTACGAGCAGTACTTC
>TRBV18|TRBJ2-7|TRBD2|.
CASSPPWTRGGYEQYF
TGTGCCAGCTCACCACCTTGGACTAGGGGCGGCTACGAGCAGTACTTC
>TRBV5-4|TRBJ2-7|TRBD1|few
CASSLAQGAYEQYF
TGTGCCAGCAGCTTGGCACAGGGGGCCTACGAGCAGTACTTC
>TRBV29-1|TRBJ2-7|.|few
CSVGVGPSEQYF
TGCAGCGTTGGCGTAGGACCTAGCGAGCAGTACTTC
>TRBV25-1|TRBJ2-2|.|few
CASRQSTGELFF
TGTGCTTCGCGTCAATCGACCGGGGAGCTGTTTTTT
>TRBV18|TRBJ1-2|TRBD1|.
CASSTQPGQGAYGYTF
TGTGCCAGCTCAACTCAACCGGGACAGGGGGCCTATGGCTACACCTTC
>TRBV5-6|TRBJ2-2|.|.
CASSLAAQGGELFF
TGTGCCAGCAGCTTGGCTGCGCAGGGCGGGGAGCTGTTTTTT
>TRBV30|TRBJ1-1|TRBD1|.
CAWRGQGYTEAFF
TGTGCCTGGAGGGGACAGGGATACACTGAAGCTTTCTTT
>TRBV11-2|TRBJ1-2|.|.
CASSLRLREDGYTF
TGTGCCAGCAGCTTAAGATTACGGGAGGATGGCTACACCTTC
>TRBV7-9|TRBJ2-5|.|.
CASSSETQYF
TGTGCCAGCAGCTCAGAAACCCAGTACTTC
>TRBV4-2|TRBJ2-1|.|once
CASSPPYLFNSYNEQFF
TGTGCCAGCAGCCCTCCGTACTTGTTCAACTCCTACAATGAGCAGTTCTTC
>TRBV7-8|TRBJ2-2|.|.
CASTVRGGLNTGELFF
TGTGCCAGCACCGTAAGAGGCGGCCTGAACACCGGGGAGCTGTTTTTT
>TRBV7-2|TRBJ2-1|.|.
CASSENHNEQFF
TGTGCCAGCAGCGAAAATCACAATGAGCAGTTCTTC
>TRBV4-1|TRBJ1-2|.|.
CASSQDKRQGTYGYTF
TGCGCCAGCAGCCAAGATAAGCGGCAGGGGACCTATGGCTACACCTTC
>TRBV30|TRBJ2-2|.|.
CAWSAGTPSGELFF
TGTGCCTGGAGCGCGGGGACACCTTCCGGGGAGCTGTTTTTT
>TRBV5-1|TRBJ2-5|TRBD2|few
CASSLGLAGLQETQYF
TGCGCCAGCAGCTTGGGGCTAGCGGGGCTCCAAGAGACCCAGTACTTC
>TRBV29-1|TRBJ1-2|TRBD1|few
CSVVVLDRAYGYTF
TGCAGCGTTGTAGTTTTGGACAGGGCCTATGGCTACACCTTC
>TRBV7-7|TRBJ2-5|.|few
CASSLDAPSGETQYF
TGTGCTAGCAGCTTAGACGCCCCGTCGGGAGAGACCCAGTACTTC
>TRBV20-1|TRBJ2-5|.|.
CSAGGLETQYF
TGCAGTGCTGGGGGGCTGGAGACCCAGTACTTC
>TRBV18|TRBJ2-7|.|.
CASSSRDPYEQYF
TGTGCCAGCTCTTCCAGGGATCCCTACGAGCAGTACTTC
>TRBV28|TRBJ2-1|TRBD2|.
CASSLVAGVYNEQFF
TGTGCCAGCAGTTTAGTAGCGGGGGTTTACAATGAGCAGTTCTTC
>TRBV6-5|TRBJ2-7|.|.
CASSYTAGAPYEQYF
TGTGCCAGCAGTTACACCGCGGGGGCCCCCTACGAGCAGTACTTC
>TRBV30|TRBJ1-1|TRBD1|few
CAWSVPGQGTEAFF
TGTGCCTGGAGTGTTCCGGGACAGGGCACTGAAGCTTTCTTT
>TRBV7-9|TRBJ1-2|.|.
CASSLDTGLLGGYTF
TGTGCCAGCAGCTTAGACACAGGGCTTCTCGGTGGCTACACCTTC
>TRBV5-6|TRBJ2-3|.|few
CASSFSPLGDTQYF
TGTGCCAGCAGCTTCAGTCCGTTGGGGGATACGCAGTATTTT
>TRBV18|TRBJ1-2|.|.
CASSSDTNYGYTF
TGTGCCAGCTCATCGGACACTAACTATGGCTACACCTTC
>TRBV5-1|TRBJ2-7|.|.
CASSLTGIPSYEQYF
TGCGCCAGCAGCTTGACAGGGATCCCCTCCTACGAGCAGTACTTC
>TRBV9|TRBJ1-5|.|.
CASSVSGHSNQPQHF
TGTGCCAGCAGCGTCTCAGGGCATAGCAATCAGCCCCAGCATTTT
>TRBV7-3|TRBJ2-3|TRBD2|few
CASSSPSGGPGDTQYF
TGTGCCAGCAGCTCCCCTAGCGGGGGGCCGGGAGATACGCAGTATTTT
>TRBV9|TRBJ1-2|TRBD1|.
CASSVSTGNYGYTF
TGTGCCAGCAGCGTATCGACAGGGAACTATGGCTACACCTTC
>TRBV5-4|TRBJ1-1|TRBD1|.
CASSLGQAIMNTEAFF
TGTGCCAGCAGCCTGGGACAGGCTATCATGAACACTGAAGCTTTCTTT
>TRBV5-1|TRBJ1-2|.|few
CASSLSGEGHTF
TGCGCCAGCAGCTTGTCAGGTGAAGGACACACCTTC
>TRBV10-2|TRBJ2-3|TRBD1|.
CASRIDQGQGADTQYF
TGCGCCAGCCGGATTGATCAGGGTCAGGGGGCAGATACGCAGTATTTT
>TRBV6-5|TRBJ2-7|.|few
CASSYSSGGYEQYF
TGTGCCAGCAGTTACTCTAGTGGGGGGTACGAGCAGTACTTC
>TRBV21-1|TRBJ1-2|.|few
CASSRLEKAPYGYTF
TGTGCCAGCAGCAGGCTAGAGAAGGCTCCCTATGGCTACACCTTC
>TRBV18|TRBJ2-1|TRBD2|few
CASSPTGGPSNEQFF
TGTGCCAGCTCACCCACGGGGGGGCCCTCCAATGAGCAGTTCTTC
>TRBV29-1|TRBJ1-4|.|.
CSVSQGSGREKLFF
TGCAGCGTATCACAGGGATCCGGTAGAGAAAAACTGTTTTTT
>TRBV30|TRBJ2-3|TRBD1|.
CAWTLGVDRVGDTQYF
TGTGCCTGGACCTTAGGGGTGGACAGGGTTGGAGATACGCAGTATTTT
>TRBV5-1|TRBJ1-1|.|.
CASSSPGDEAFF
TGCGCCAGCAGCTCCCCGGGGGATGAAGCTTTCTTT
>TRBV30|TRBJ1-1|.|.
CAWSGQSDTEAFF
TGTGCCTGGTCTGGGCAGTCCGACACTGAAGCTTTCTTT
>TRBV5-6|TRBJ1-2|.|few
CASSLSPRNIANYGYTF
TGTGCCAGCAGCTTGTCACCAAGAAACATCGCTAACTATGGCTACACCTTC
>TRBV4-3|TRBJ2-5|.|.
CASSQRVPGTVPKETQYF
TGCGCCAGCAGCCAGCGGGTCCCTGGGACTGTTCCAAAAGAGACCCAGTACTTC